This T cell receptor beta chain comes out of a study of shared clonotypes between healthy human individuals. Study-wide context: For every donor, three CD4 naive, three CD4 memory, two CD8 naive and one CD8 memory plates were used. Points from the study as a whole: Estimated richness was generally greater in naive than memory subsets.

This clone was picked up one time. Its antigen remains unidentified. CDR3 length: 14 residues. Trimming removed 1 base at V and 5 bases at J, with 9 bases between. Germline V gene data show CDR1 as MNHNS and CDR2 as SASEGT. Using immunoSEQ multiplex PCR, the repertoire was profiled, and TCRdb retains in-frame clones only, with some absent. The data hold approximately 1.4 million clones, with 98% observed a single time. The TCR originated in a man aged 25 to 40 in good health. Sequenced input: naive CD4+ T cells sorted from blood. Subset here: CD45RA+ positively selected. The rearrangement uses TRBV6-1 and TRBJ2-1; D call uncertain. CDR3 in amino acids: CASSEGLPNNEQFF. The CDR3 DNA reads as TGTGCCAGCAGTGAAGGACTGCCCAACAATGAGCAGTTCTTC.